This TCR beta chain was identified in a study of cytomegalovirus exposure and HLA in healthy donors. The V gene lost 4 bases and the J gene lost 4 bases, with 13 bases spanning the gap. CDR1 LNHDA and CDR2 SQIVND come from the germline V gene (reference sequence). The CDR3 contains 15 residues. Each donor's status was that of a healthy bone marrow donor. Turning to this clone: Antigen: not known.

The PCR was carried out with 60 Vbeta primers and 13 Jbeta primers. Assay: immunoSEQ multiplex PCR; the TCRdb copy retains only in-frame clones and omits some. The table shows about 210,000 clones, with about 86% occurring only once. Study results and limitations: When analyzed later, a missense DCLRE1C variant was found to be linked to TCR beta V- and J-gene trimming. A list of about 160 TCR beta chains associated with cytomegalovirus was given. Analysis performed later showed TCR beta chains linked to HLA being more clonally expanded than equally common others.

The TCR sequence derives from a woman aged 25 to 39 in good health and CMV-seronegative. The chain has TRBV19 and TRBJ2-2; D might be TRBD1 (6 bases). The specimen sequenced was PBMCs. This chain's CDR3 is CASSNWGLFTGELFF. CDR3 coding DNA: TGTGCCAGTAGTAATTGGGGGCTGTTCACCGGGGAGCTGTTTTTT.